The following is a TCR beta chain sequence with its context. Its antigen remains unidentified. CDR1 and CDR2 from the germline V gene are LNHDA and SQIVND (reference sequence). V dropped 6 bases and J dropped 3; count of bases not matched to a gene: 4. This CDR3 comprises 15 residues. This sample was taken from a study of T cell responses to AZD1222 COVID-19 vaccine. Study-level results: Repertoires were sampled only after the peak T cell response. Donors skewed white British and female; clonal diversity was possibly underestimated.

This table comes from immunoSEQ multiplex PCR, and its TCRdb copy is limited to in-frame clones, with some not included. Counted here are about 42,000 clones, around 88% occurring once; the ten biggest clones make up approximately 25%. The sequenced sample was peripheral blood, obtained 28 days after the second AZD1222 dose. The genes are TRBV19 and TRBJ1-5; 11 bases map to TRBD1. The receptor was isolated from an adult who received the AZD1222 COVID-19 vaccine. The CDR3 is CASRTGQGDNQPQHF. CDR3 coding DNA: TGTGCCAGTAGGACGGGACAGGGGGACAATCAGCCCCAGCATTTT.